This T cell receptor beta chain was sequenced for a study of T cell responses to AZD1222 COVID-19 vaccine. This clone was seen once. Its antigen is not known. Trimming stripped 4 bases from V and 4 bases from J, with 19 bases between. The CDR3 is 15 residues long. Germline CDR1 is SQVTM and CDR2 is ANQGSEA. Broader study findings: Only a handful of people who got AZD1222 tested seropositive at baseline. The reported proportion of spike-specific TCRs targeting unmutated variant regions was nearly half.

Method: immunoSEQ multiplex PCR; TCRdb's copy keeps in-frame clones and lacks some. The sample lists approximately 190,000 clones; roughly 92% were seen once. The receptor was derived from an adult in good health. The sample consisted of peripheral blood, taken on day 0 of AZD1222 vaccination. The chain is built from TRBV29-1 and TRBJ1-1; D perhaps matches TRBD1 (5 bases). CDR3 sequence: CSVVGGGQGITEAFF. The CDR3 DNA follows: TGCAGCGTTGTAGGCGGTGGGCAGGGAATCACTGAAGCTTTCTTT.